Each of the 27 T cell receptor beta chains below was sequenced from the same sample in a study of blood T cell repertoires in COVID-19. Clones were sequenced by immunoSEQ multiplex PCR, and TCRdb holds only the in-frame ones, with some missing. Of about 210,000 clones listed, over 60% are singletons. The sequenced sample consisted of peripheral blood. The receptor set was obtained from a woman between 70 and 85 years old with acute or convalescent COVID-19.

The chain links TRBV7-2 to TRBJ2-5, with 9 bases matching TRBD2. V lost 3 bases, J lost 6 bases, and 17 bases stayed unmatched. The CDR3 is 18 residues long. Germline lookup yields CDR1 SGHTA and CDR2 FQGNSA. The CDR3 bases are TGTGCCAGCAGCTTCCCTGGGTTCCCTAGCGGGGAGGGAAAGACCCAGTACTTC. This translates into CASSFPGFPSGEGKTQYF.

The genes are TRBV7-9 and TRBJ2-1, with TRBD1 matching 7 bases. With 3 bases clipped from V and 1 base from J, the junction kept 6 bases outside the gene matches. CDR1 and CDR2 from the germline V gene are SEHNR and FQNEAQ (reference sequence). The CDR3 covers 16 residues. DNA for the CDR3: TGTGCCAGCAGCTTCCTGGACAGGACATCCTACAATGAGCAGTTCTTC. Protein sequence: CASSFLDRTSYNEQFF.

This clone was found a few times. This sequence joins TRBV30 and TRBJ2-1; D might be TRBD1 (6 bases). Trimming shortened V by 5 bases and J by 7 bases, and 15 bases separated the two germline ends. The CDR3 covers 13 residues. Germline CDR1 GTSNPN, CDR2 SVGIG (reference sequence). CDR3 sequence: CAWGRQVQNEQFF. In DNA form, the CDR3 reads TGTGCCTGGGGAAGACAGGTTCAGAATGAGCAGTTCTTC. The variable domain in full, completed from reference TRBV30 and TRBJ2-1, reads SQTIHQWPATLVQPVGSPLSLECTVEGTSNPNLYWYRQAAGRGLQLLFYSVGIGQISSEVPQNLSASRPQDRQFILSSKKLLLSDSGFYLCAWGRQVQNEQFFGPGTRLTVL.

This chain joins TRBV18 and TRBJ2-7, with D perhaps matching TRBD2 (7 bases). Per the germline V gene, CDR1 is KGHSH and CDR2 is LQKENI. This CDR3 contains 15 residues. V was trimmed by 1 base and J by 0 bases, leaving 10 bases between them. The CDR3 bases are TGTGCCAGCTCACCACAGGGGGGGTCCTCCTACGAGCAGTACTTC. Its protein is CASSPQGGSSYEQYF.

The V and J genes are TRBV7-2 and TRBJ1-2, with a possible D match to TRBD1 (6 bases). The V gene's germline CDR1 is SGHTA and CDR2 FQGNSA. The V and J ends lost 6 bases and 8 bases respectively, with 13 bases between them. The CDR3 extends over 12 amino acids. For the CDR3, the DNA is TGTGCCAGCAGACTGGGGGCCGACGGCTACACCTTC. It yields the protein CASRLGADGYTF. Complete variable domain (other parts from reference TRBV7-2 and TRBJ1-2): GAGVSQSPSNKVTEKGKDVELRCDPISGHTALYWYRQSLGQGLEFLIYFQGNSAPDKSGLPSDRFSAERTGGSVSTLTIQRTQQEDSAVYLCASRLGADGYTFGSGTRLTVV.

The V and J genes are TRBV5-4 and TRBJ2-5; 10 nucleotides align to TRBD2. The trim removed 5 bases at V and 7 bases at J, leaving 11 bases unmatched. Germline CDR1 reads SGHNT; CDR2 reads YYREEE (reference sequence). The CDR3 contains 15 residues. The CDR3 DNA reads as TGTGCCAGCAGTTCGAGGCTAGCGGGGGTCCCGACCCAGTACTTC. It translates to CASSSRLAGVPTQYF.

The chain uses TRBV3-1 (or the pseudogene TRBV3-2) and TRBJ1-6; TRBD1 matches 8 bases. The germline V gene has CDR1 LGHDT and CDR2 YNNKEL (reference sequence). With V trimmed by 1 base and J by 9 bases, 11 bases remained unmatched. The CDR3 contains 17 residues. The CDR3 protein is CASSQAPPTGTGSPLHF. In DNA form, the CDR3 reads TGTGCCAGCAGCCAAGCGCCGCCGACGGGGACAGGTTCACCCCTCCACTTT.

The rearrangement joins TRBV12-3 or TRBV12-4 to TRBJ2-7, with no clear D. The CDR3 contains 12 residues. The V gene lost 6 bases and the J gene lost 6 bases, with 12 bases spanning the gap. Written as DNA, the CDR3 is TGTGCCAGCAGCGGGTACGGAGTCGAGCAGTACTTC. Its protein is CASSGYGVEQYF.

The chain employs TRBV29-1 and TRBJ1-1; weak D call: TRBD1 (6 bases). This CDR3 is built from 12 residues. CDR1 is SQVTM, CDR2 ANQGSEA, per germline. Deletions cut 3 bases from V and 3 bases from J, with 8 bases between. In nucleotides, the CDR3 is TGCAGCGTTGACAGGGGTGACACTGAAGCTTTCTTT. Translation: CSVDRGDTEAFF.

The chain is built from TRBV29-1 and TRBJ2-5, with D possibly matching TRBD2 (5 bases). The CDR3 consists of 13 residues. The ends were cut back, 5 bases at V and 7 bases at J, with 17 bases in the middle. The germline V gene encodes CDR1 SQVTM and CDR2 ANQGSEA. The CDR3: CSVRKADPGTQYF. CDR3 bases: TGCAGCGTTAGGAAAGCGGATCCGGGGACCCAGTACTTC.

This sequence joins TRBV3-1 (or the pseudogene TRBV3-2) and TRBJ1-2; 7 positions agree with TRBD1. CDR3 size: 14 residues. From germline, CDR1 is LGHDT and CDR2 YNNKEL (reference sequence). V was pared by 4 bases and J by 5 bases, with 7 bases of the junction left unmatched. The CDR3 here is CASSPEQGPYGYTF. In DNA form, the CDR3 reads TGTGCCAGCAGCCCCGAACAGGGGCCTTATGGCTACACCTTC.

The rearrangement uses TRBV6-5 and TRBJ2-2, with D maybe TRBD1 (6 bases). The ends were cut back, 7 bases at V and 4 bases at J, with 10 bases in the middle. Germline V gene lookup returns CDR1 MNHEY and CDR2 SVGAGI. The CDR3 runs 13 residues. The CDR3 DNA reads TGTGCCAGCAAAAACAGGGTCACCGGGGAGCTGTTTTTT. It translates to CASKNRVTGELFF.

This rearrangement joins TRBV6-5 to TRBJ1-2, with TRBD1 matching over 8 bases. Germline V gene lookup returns CDR1 MNHEY and CDR2 SVGAGI. CDR3 size: 15 residues. The junction had 10 bases not matched to a gene; V was cut back by 6 bases and J by 4 bases. The chain's CDR3 is CASSQGARRSYGYTF. The CDR3 nucleotides are TGTGCCAGCAGCCAGGGGGCCCGACGGTCCTATGGCTACACCTTC.

This clone was recorded a few times. The rearrangement links TRBV9 to TRBJ1-5; D is uncertain. The CDR3 totals 15 residues. Germline V lookup: CDR1 SGDLS, CDR2 YYNGEE. The ends were cut back, 3 bases at V and 6 bases at J, with 16 bases in the middle. The DNA for the CDR3 is TGTGCCAGCAGCGCCGGGGTAGGGTCGGGTCAGCCCCAGCATTTT. Protein: CASSAGVGSGQPQHF.

This clone is a singleton in its sample. The chain has TRBV30 and TRBJ2-3, with a tentative D call TRBD1 (6 bases). The CDR3 extends over 14 amino acids. V gave up 4 bases and J gave up 5 bases, with 16 bases separating them. The germline V gene has CDR1 GTSNPN and CDR2 SVGIG (reference sequence). DNA of the CDR3: TGTGCCTGGACCCCCCACAGGGTGGGAGATACGCAGTATTTT. It translates to CAWTPHRVGDTQYF. Based on the CDR3 plus reference TRBV30 and TRBJ2-3, the full variable domain is SQTIHQWPATLVQPVGSPLSLECTVEGTSNPNLYWYRQAAGRGLQLLFYSVGIGQISSEVPQNLSASRPQDRQFILSSKKLLLSDSGFYLCAWTPHRVGDTQYFGPGTRLTVL.

This chain links TRBV5-1 with TRBJ2-1, with D perhaps matching TRBD1 (5 bases). The germline V and J ends were trimmed by 0 bases and 2 bases, with 6 bases remaining between them. The CDR3 is 14 residues long. CDR1 is SGHRS and CDR2 is YFSETQ in the germline V gene. The CDR3 region is CASSLGGPYNEQFF. The CDR3 coding sequence is TGCGCCAGCAGCTTGGGGGGCCCCTACAATGAGCAGTTCTTC.

The chain joins TRBV2 to TRBJ2-2, with D possibly being TRBD2 (6 bases). V lost 10 bases and J 1 base, leaving 16 bases between the germline ends. Per the germline V gene, CDR1 is SNHLY and CDR2 is FYNNEI. The CDR3 runs to 15 residues. CDR3 loop: CATHRDLLNTGELFF. DNA of the CDR3: TGTGCCACCCACCGGGACTTACTGAACACCGGGGAGCTGTTTTTT.

This chain links TRBV9 with TRBJ2-7; the match to TRBD2 covers 11 bases. Trimming cost V 2 bases and J 3 bases; bases outside gene matches: 4. Germline V gene data show CDR1 as SGDLS and CDR2 as YYNGEE. The CDR3 is 15 residues long. The CDR3 loop reads CASSVTSGDHYEQYF. In DNA, the CDR3 is TGTGCCAGCAGCGTGACTAGCGGGGACCACTACGAGCAGTACTTC.

The CDR3 nucleotides are TGTGCCAGCAGCTTGAGGGAGTACGGTGAAGCTTTCTTT. Protein: CASSLREYGEAFF. The genes are TRBV5-6 and TRBJ1-1; D unclear. CDR3 length: 13 amino acids. Germline loops: CDR1 SGHDT, CDR2 YYEEEE. V gave up 1 base and J gave up 7 bases, with 11 bases separating them. Full variable domain (rest looked up from reference TRBV5-6 and TRBJ1-1): DAGVTQSPTHLIKTRGQQVTLRCSPKSGHDTVSWYQQALGQGPQFIFQYYEEEERQRGNFPDRFSGHQFPNYSSELNVNALLLGDSALYLCASSLREYGEAFFGQGTRLTVV.

The rearrangement joins TRBV4-3 to TRBJ1-4; D is ambiguous. Trimming cost V 0 bases and J 6 bases, with 11 bases left between them. The CDR3 has 15 residues. From germline, CDR1 is LGHNA and CDR2 YSLEER. CDR3 residues: CASSQDLRTYEKLFF. The CDR3 DNA reads TGCGCCAGCAGCCAAGATCTGCGTACCTATGAAAAACTGTTTTTT.

This clone was detected a few times. The chain recombines TRBV2 with TRBJ2-1; no clear D gene. The CDR3 is made up of 13 amino acids. The V gene lost 10 bases and the J gene lost 7 bases, with 17 bases spanning the gap. In germline, CDR1 is SNHLY, CDR2 FYNNEI. The CDR3 reads CATTTRLLNEQFF. As DNA, the CDR3 is TGTGCCACCACTACGCGTCTCCTAAATGAGCAGTTCTTC.

This chain links TRBV4-1 with TRBJ2-7, with 11 bases matching TRBD1. The CDR3 runs 15 residues. The germline V gene encodes CDR1 MGHRA and CDR2 YSYEKL. Trimming removed 4 bases from V and 4 bases from J; junction bases left unmatched: 6. CDR3: CASSLGDRGRYEQYF. The CDR3 DNA reads as TGCGCCAGCAGCCTAGGGGACAGGGGGAGATACGAGCAGTACTTC.

The chain recombines TRBV4-3 with TRBJ2-5; 16 bases align to TRBD2. Germline V gene lookup returns CDR1 LGHNA and CDR2 YSLEER. The V gene end was trimmed by 5 bases and the J gene end by 5 bases; junction bases not matched to a gene: 5. This CDR3 has 16 amino acids. The CDR3 here is CASSLGLAGGQETQYF. CDR3 nucleotides: TGCGCCAGCAGCTTGGGACTAGCGGGGGGGCAGGAGACCCAGTACTTC.

The chain employs TRBV3-1 (or the pseudogene TRBV3-2) and TRBJ2-1, with 11 bases lining up with TRBD2. Trimming took 1 base from V and 7 from J; bases not matched to a gene: 6. Per the germline V gene, CDR1 is LGHDT and CDR2 is YNNKEL (reference sequence). The CDR3 has 16 amino acids. CDR3 coding DNA: TGTGCCAGCAGCCAAGGTAGCGGGGGGGCGTTAAATGAGCAGTTCTTC. It encodes CASSQGSGGALNEQFF.

The genes are TRBV18 and TRBJ2-5; 10 nucleotides match TRBD1. Germline V gene data show CDR1 as KGHSH and CDR2 as LQKENI. V gave up 7 bases and J gave up 6 bases; unmatched junction bases: 5. The CDR3 sequence is 13 residues long. This chain's CDR3 is CASCSDRGQTQYF. Here the CDR3 DNA reads TGTGCCAGCTGTAGCGACAGGGGGCAGACCCAGTACTTC.

V gene TRBV6-5 combines with J gene TRBJ2-7, with 10 bases that match TRBD1. The V segment lost 6 bases and the J segment 2 bases; nucleotides outside the gene matches: 4. CDR1 MNHEY and CDR2 SVGAGI come from the germline V gene. This CDR3 is built from 14 residues. CDR3 nucleotides: TGTGCCAGCAGCGGACAGGGGGGGACCTACGAGCAGTACTTC. It codes for CASSGQGGTYEQYF.

This sequence joins TRBV9 and TRBJ2-3; tentative D call: TRBD2 (6 bases). Germline V gene data show CDR1 as SGDLS and CDR2 as YYNGEE. Trimming pared 0 bases from V and 9 bases from J, leaving 14 bases between. The CDR3 contains 14 residues. The CDR3 bases are TGTGCCAGCAGCGTAGTGTCGCGGGAAAGGACGCAGTATTTT. This translates into CASSVVSRERTQYF.